The 8 T cell receptor beta chains below all came from one sample that was sequenced in a study of T cells in Graves' hyperthyroidism and ophthalmopathy. TCR beta CDR3 regions were amplified from RNA. TCR CDR3 regions were first amplified by RT-PCR with HTBI primers. TCRdb reanalysed the multiplex PCR reads using MiXCR and keeps one entry per CDR3 protein. The table shows some 740,000 distinct CDR3 sequences, with approximately 15% occurring only once. Material for sequencing was blood. All receptors derive from a woman between 18 and 29 years old with Graves' hyperthyroidism.

The chain combines TRBV30 with TRBJ2-1; 12 positions match TRBD2. CDR1 is GTSNPN and CDR2 is SVGIG in the germline V gene (reference sequence). The CDR3 runs to 17 residues. V shed 3 bases and J 4 bases; nucleotides not matched to a gene: 10. CDR3 DNA sequence: TGTGCCTGGAGATGGGGAACTAGCGGGAGGCGATACAATGAGCAGTTCTTC. Translated: CAWRWGTSGRRYNEQFF. The full variable domain, with the rest looked up from reference TRBV30 and TRBJ2-1, is SQTIHQWPATLVQPVGSPLSLECTVEGTSNPNLYWYRQAAGRGLQLLFYSVGIGQISSEVPQNLSASRPQDRQFILSSKKLLLSDSGFYLCAWRWGTSGRRYNEQFFGPGTRLTVL.

This clonotype was counted ten times or more. This chain connects TRBV6-8 to TRBJ1-2; the D is unclear. V lost 7 bases, J lost 2 bases, and 11 bases lay in between. The CDR3 runs to 13 residues. Germline V gives CDR1 MNHGY, CDR2 SAAAGT. CDR3 sequence: CASKRCRNYGYTF. The CDR3 DNA reads TGTGCCAGCAAGAGATGTCGGAACTATGGCTACACCTTC.

This clonotype was seen more than once but under ten times. The chain combines TRBV7-3 with TRBJ1-1; D possibly corresponds to TRBD1 (5 bases). The CDR3 runs to 14 residues. The V end lost 5 bases, the J end lost 8 bases, and 18 bases lay between the germline ends. Germline-derived CDR1 and CDR2 are SGHTA and FQGTGA. CDR3 in DNA: TGTGCCAGCAGCCCCCGGGACCGCCTAAACGAAGCTTTCTTT. It encodes CASSPRDRLNEAFF.

This clonotype was detected many times. The CDR3 loop reads CATSDSYLTATSTDTQYF. The CDR3 bases are TGTGCCACCAGTGATTCATATCTTACGGCGACTAGCACAGATACGCAGTATTTT. This chain links TRBV24-1 with TRBJ2-3; the D is unclear. The CDR3 is 18 amino acids. The V end lost 2 bases, the J end lost 0 bases, and 17 bases lay between the germline ends. Germline CDR1 and CDR2: KGHDR and SFDVKD.

A few counts support this clonotype. The chain uses TRBV14 and TRBJ2-1; D gene ambiguous. The V and J ends lost 3 bases and 9 bases respectively, with 12 bases between them. The CDR3 has 13 amino acids. Germline V gene lookup returns CDR1 SGHDN and CDR2 FVKESK. CDR3: CASSHLVRGEQFF. CDR3 nucleotides: TGTGCCAGCAGCCACTTGGTGAGAGGTGAGCAGTTCTTC.

With regard to this clonotype: Given a much more abundant clone one base away, this may be a read error. The genes are TRBV6-5 and TRBJ1-5; 9 bases match TRBD1. The CDR3 is 19 amino acids. Germline loops: CDR1 MNHEY, CDR2 SVGAGI. The CDR3, as DNA: TGTGCCATCAGTTACCCTTTCGGCCTGGGACAGGGTCTTAATCAGCCCCAGCATTTT. It is translated as CAISYPFGLGQGLNQPQHF.

This clonotype was detected only once. This may come from a read error, since a much larger clone is one base off. This chain links TRBV20-1 with TRBJ2-5; possibly TRBD2 for D (5 bases). Germline values: CDR1 DFQATT, CDR2 SNEGSKA (reference sequence). The CDR3 has 14 amino acids. In DNA form, the CDR3 reads TGCAGTGCTAGTCCATCGGGGTACCAAGAGACCCAGCACTTC. Its protein product is CSASPSGYQETQHF.

This chain joins TRBV28 and TRBJ2-7; 8 bases agree with TRBD1. The germline V gene encodes CDR1 MDHEN and CDR2 SYDVKM. The CDR3 is made up of 15 amino acids. With 2 bases clipped from V and 8 bases from J, the junction kept 11 bases outside the gene matches. The CDR3 DNA follows: TGTGCCAGCAGTTTAATTGGGACAGGAGGTCGTAAGCAGTACTTC. Translated: CASSLIGTGGRKQYF.